These T cell receptor beta chains were read from a single sample in a study of blood T cell repertoires in COVID-19. Produced via immunoSEQ multiplex PCR; TCRdb's table is partial and in-frame only. The sample shows approximately 50,000 clones, more than 70% of them seen only once. Specimen: peripheral blood. The receptor set was obtained from a man between 60 and 75 years old with acute or convalescent COVID-19. CDR3s include the opening cysteine and the closing phenylalanine or tryptophan.

j_call: TRBJ2-5
v_call: TRBV20-1
cdr3_aa: CSARRQETQYF

j_call: TRBJ2-7
v_call: TRBV2
cdr3_aa: CASGVGATSSTLYEQYF

j_call: TRBJ2-1
v_call: TRBV7-9
cdr3_aa: CASSGGASGRGYNEQFF

j_call: TRBJ1-1
v_call: TRBV27
cdr3_aa: CASSSHQGGWGTEAFF

j_call: TRBJ2-7
v_call: TRBV19
cdr3_aa: CASSTRIGYEQYF

j_call: TRBJ1-6
v_call: TRBV6-5
cdr3_aa: CASREGSSYNSPLHF

j_call: TRBJ2-3
v_call: TRBV7-9
cdr3_aa: CASSSLTGTDTQYF

j_call: TRBJ2-7
v_call: TRBV5-4
cdr3_aa: CASSTPGLGRHEQYF

j_call: TRBJ2-7
v_call: TRBV2
cdr3_aa: CASSEDPSTSGSGGYEQYF

j_call: TRBJ1-4
v_call: TRBV6-5
cdr3_aa: CASRPERGKLFF

j_call: TRBJ1-5
v_call: TRBV14
cdr3_aa: CASSQDARRTDLKPSNQPQHF

j_call: TRBJ2-1
v_call: TRBV27
cdr3_aa: CASRGTSRGKQFF

j_call: TRBJ1-5
v_call: TRBV5-8
cdr3_aa: CASVRVGTGNQPQHF

j_call: TRBJ2-2
v_call: TRBV18
cdr3_aa: CASSQSQVDTGELFF

j_call: TRBJ1-1
v_call: TRBV30
cdr3_aa: CAWSPPGQGSAEAFF

j_call: TRBJ2-1
v_call: TRBV10-2
cdr3_aa: CASIEAGSYNEQFF

j_call: TRBJ1-3
v_call: TRBV5-5
cdr3_aa: CASSLAPSSGNTIYF